This record concerns one T cell receptor beta chain sequence. This sample was included in a study of blood T cell repertoires in COVID-19. About the study: Italy, Spain and the United States were the sources of the convalescent and acute COVID-19 samples.

Seattle enrolled patients during active infection and tracked them longitudinally. Authors' processing steps: Reference gene primer amplification gave estimated nucleated cell counts. Sequencing used immunoSEQ multiplex PCR; TCRdb keeps in-frame clones, though not all of them. The V and J calls and clone size come from that table; D and trimming were worked out from the DNA. The sample has 98,000 or so clones, approximately 88% seen once. Between the trimmed V and J ends, which lost 0 bases and 15 bases, there was a span of 13 bases. Looked up from germline, CDR1 is SGHNT and CDR2 is YYREEE (reference sequence). This CDR3 has 12 residues.

Sequenced material: peripheral blood. V is TRBV5-4 and J is TRBJ2-1; D is possibly TRBD1 (5 bases). The receptor was derived from a man aged 55 to 70 with COVID-19, enrolled during active disease. The DNA of the CDR3 is TGTGCCAGCAGCTTGGCCATGGGGCCTCCGTTCTTC. It is translated as CASSLAMGPPFF.